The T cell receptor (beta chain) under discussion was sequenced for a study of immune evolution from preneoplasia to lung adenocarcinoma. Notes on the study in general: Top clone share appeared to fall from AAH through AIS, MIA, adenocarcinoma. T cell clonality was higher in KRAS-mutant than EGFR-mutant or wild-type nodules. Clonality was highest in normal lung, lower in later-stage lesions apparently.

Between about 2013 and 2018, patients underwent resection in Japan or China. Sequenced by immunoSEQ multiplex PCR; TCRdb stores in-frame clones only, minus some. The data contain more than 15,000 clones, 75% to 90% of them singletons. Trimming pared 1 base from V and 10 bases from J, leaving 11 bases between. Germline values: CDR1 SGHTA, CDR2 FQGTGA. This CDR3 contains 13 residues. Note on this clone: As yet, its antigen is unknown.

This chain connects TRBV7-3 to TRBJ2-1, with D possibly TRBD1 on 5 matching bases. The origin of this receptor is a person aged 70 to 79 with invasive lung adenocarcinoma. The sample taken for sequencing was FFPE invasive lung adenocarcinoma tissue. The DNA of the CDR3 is TGTGCCAGCAGCTTAAGGGGCGAGGACGAGCAGTTCTTC. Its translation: CASSLRGEDEQFF. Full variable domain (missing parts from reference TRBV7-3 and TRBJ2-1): GAGVSQTPSNKVTEKGKYVELRCDPISGHTALYWYRQSLGQGPEFLIYFQGTGAADDSGLPNDRFFAVRPEGSVSTLKIQRTERGDSAVYLCASSLRGEDEQFFGPGTRLTVL.